Here is one T cell receptor beta chain with its context. Its antigen is unidentified. Trimming took off 3 bases at V and 3 bases at J, with 11 bases between the two ends. Germline assignment: CDR1 LNHDA and CDR2 SQIVND (reference sequence). The CDR3 length is 15 residues. The data were taken from a study of a mutant IDH1 vaccine in newly diagnosed glioma. Overall study: Vaccination was launched 4-6 weeks after radiotherapy alone, or with temozolomide cycles. Radiotherapy, temozolomide, or both had been given previously, and both were given to most.

Whole-study findings and limits: Detectable vaccine-induced immune responses arose in approximately 93% of patients.

Stated time point: week 35, safety follow-up. The investigators gave 300 ug of mutant IDH1 20-mer peptide in each vaccine dose, together with topical imiquimod. TCRdb's table, derived via immunoSEQ multiplex PCR, lists solely in-frame clones and lacks some. The table has tens of thousands of clones, around 83% seen once. The V gene is TRBV19, the J gene TRBJ1-4, with D unresolved. The starting material was PBMCs, obtained from a glioma patient whose treatment included an IDH1 peptide vaccine. The receptor comes from a woman between 50 and 59 years old with glioma. The CDR3 sequence: CASSIEGRSNEKLFF. The CDR3 DNA follows: TGTGCCAGTAGTATTGAAGGCAGGTCTAATGAAAAACTGTTTTTT.